What follows are 32 T cell receptor beta chains derived from one specimen sequenced in a study of blood T cell repertoires in COVID-19. Using immunoSEQ multiplex PCR, the repertoire was profiled, and TCRdb retains in-frame clones only, with some absent. The sample consists of roughly 200,000 clones, around 87% of them appearing once. The specimen sequenced was PBMCs or T cells enriched from blood (not recorded which). The source is a woman aged 25 to 39 who had recovered from COVID-19.

The genes are TRBV27 and TRBJ1-1; D call uncertain. Germline assignment: CDR1 MNHEY and CDR2 SMNVEV (reference sequence). This CDR3 contains 13 residues. Trimming took off 9 bases at V and 3 bases at J, with 14 bases between the two ends. The CDR3 coding sequence is TGTGCCAGTCACTATCGTGGTGACACTGAAGCTTTCTTT. Amino acids: CASHYRGDTEAFF.

The J gene is TRBJ2-5, the V gene TRBV7-2; D may be TRBD2 (7 bases). The CDR3 contains 14 residues. The germline gives CDR1 SGHTA, CDR2 FQGNSA. Trimming took off 6 bases at V and 1 base at J, with 12 bases between the two ends. The CDR3 region has the DNA TGTGCCAGCAGTTGGGGGGGCCCCCAAGAGACCCAGTACTTC. Translation gives CASSWGGPQETQYF.

The chain is built from TRBV30 and TRBJ2-2; 9 nucleotides match TRBD2. V was clipped by 5 bases and J by 4 bases; unmatched bases: 5. Germline CDR1 and CDR2: GTSNPN and SVGIG (reference sequence). The CDR3 has 14 residues. The CDR3 DNA follows: TGTGCCTGGTGCGGACTAGCGTTCACCGGGGAGCTGTTTTTT. Protein: CAWCGLAFTGELFF.

The V call is TRBV7-6, the J call TRBJ2-1, with D possibly matching TRBD2 (5 bases). This CDR3 is 15 amino acids long. V shed 4 bases and J shed 7 bases, with 17 bases lying between them. Germline CDR1 and CDR2: SGHVS and FNYEAQ. This chain's CDR3 is CASSSGRVARNEQFF. The CDR3 coding sequence is TGTGCCAGCAGCTCCGGTAGGGTAGCGAGGAATGAGCAGTTCTTC.

The sample holds one count of this clone. The chain carries TRBV9 and TRBJ2-5; 8 bases agree with TRBD2. The CDR3 totals 14 residues. The junction had 2 bases not matched to a gene; V was cut back by 3 bases and J by 1 base. Per the germline V gene, CDR1 is SGDLS and CDR2 is YYNGEE. CDR3 bases: TGTGCCAGCAGCGCCGGGACTAGCCAAGAGACCCAGTACTTC. This translates into CASSAGTSQETQYF.

The rearrangement uses TRBV11-2 and TRBJ1-1; tentatively, D is TRBD1 (6 bases). Trimming took off 7 bases at V and 1 base at J, with 13 bases between the two ends. CDR3 length equals 14 residues. Germline V gives CDR1 SGHAT, CDR2 FQNNGV. The CDR3 sequence is CASTFDRQNTEAFF. In DNA form, the CDR3 reads TGTGCCAGCACCTTCGACAGGCAGAACACTGAAGCTTTCTTT. The complete variable domain, with remaining parts taken from reference TRBV11-2 and TRBJ1-1, reads EAGVAQSPRYKIIEKRQSVAFWCNPISGHATLYWYQQILGQGPKLLIQFQNNGVVDDSQLPKDRFSAERLKGVDSTLKIQPAKLEDSAVYLCASTFDRQNTEAFFGQGTRLTVV.

The rearrangement uses TRBV11-3 and TRBJ2-2, with D perhaps TRBD1 (5 bases). Trimming left V 8 bases short and J 4 bases short, with 23 bases between. Germline assignment: CDR1 SGHNT and CDR2 YENEEA. The CDR3 has 17 amino acids. Written as DNA, the CDR3 is TGTGCCAGCGCCAGTCGGGCAGGGCCTCTTATCACCGGGGAGCTGTTTTTT. It specifies CASASRAGPLITGELFF.

Worth noting for this clone: A read error may produce the germline difference seen at one junction end. The chain is built from TRBV6-5 and TRBJ2-7, with D possibly being TRBD1 (5 bases). This CDR3 contains 14 residues. Germline CDR1 reads MNHEY; CDR2 reads SVGAGI. The CDR3 DNA sequence: TGTGCCAGCAGTCCACCTTCCCACACAGGACGCCCGTCCTTC. It specifies CASSPPSHTGRPSF.

In this sample, this clone turned up once. The V gene is TRBV11-2, the J gene TRBJ1-2, with TRBD1 identical over 10 bases. J lost 4 bases, V lost 3 bases, and 11 bases had no gene match. The germline V gene has CDR1 SGHAT and CDR2 FQNNGV. This CDR3 comprises 17 residues. CDR3 region: CASSFARGTGASYGYTF. CDR3 coding DNA: TGTGCCAGCAGCTTTGCCCGAGGGACAGGGGCTAGCTATGGCTACACCTTC.

This rearrangement joins TRBV5-3 to TRBJ1-5, with no clear D. TRBV5-3 is identified as an open reading frame with a role that is uncertain. V gave up 6 bases and J gave up 6 bases, with 10 bases separating them. CDR3 length: 12 amino acids. The CDR3 coding sequence is TGTGCCAGAACCGAGCCCCGTCAGCCCCAGCATTTT. The encoded protein is CARTEPRQPQHF.

This CDR3 reads CASSRTSGLAGVDEQFF. For the CDR3, the DNA is TGCGCCAGCAGCCGCACGTCGGGACTAGCGGGAGTCGATGAGCAGTTCTTC. The gene calls are TRBV4-3 and TRBJ2-1; 14 nucleotides align to TRBD2. The length of the CDR3 is 17 residues. J lost 8 bases, V lost 4 bases, and 10 bases had no gene match. Germline CDR1 LGHNA, CDR2 YSLEER.

The chain combines TRBV18 with TRBJ1-4; 7 bases match TRBD1. Germline loops: CDR1 KGHSH, CDR2 LQKENI. CDR3 size: 15 residues. The V and J ends lost 3 bases and 4 bases, in that order; junction bases with no gene match: 5. The CDR3 sequence: CASSPRQGYNEKLFF. The CDR3 DNA reads TGTGCCAGCTCACCTCGACAGGGTTATAATGAAAAACTGTTTTTT.

The chain has TRBV5-1 and TRBJ2-7; 12 bases match TRBD2. The CDR3 is 15 residues long. Germline V gene lookup returns CDR1 SGHRS and CDR2 YFSETQ. Trimming took 4 bases from V and 1 from J; bases not matched to a gene: 3. As DNA, the CDR3 is TGCGCCAGCAGCGCGACTAGCGGGGGTTCCTACGAGCAGTACTTC. Encoded protein: CASSATSGGSYEQYF.

Comments on this clone: A read error may account for a junction end that differs from germline. The V and J genes are TRBV7-7 and TRBJ2-5; 11 bases map to TRBD2. The CDR3 has 15 amino acids. CDR1 and CDR2 from the germline V gene are SSHAT and FNYEAQ (reference sequence). The CDR3 sequence is CASSSLAGGQETQYF. The CDR3 DNA reads as TGTGCTAGCAGCTCGTTAGCGGGGGGGCAAGAGACCCAGTACTTC.

V usage is TRBV21-1 and J usage is TRBJ2-5; no DNA check was done on the table's D call, TRBD2. TRBV21-1 is designated a pseudogene. The CDR3 consists of 18 residues. The CDR3 sequence: CASSKGRTSGGARETQYF. The CDR3 DNA sequence: TGTGCCAGCAGCAAAGGCAGGACTAGCGGGGGGGCCAGAGAGACCCAGTACTTC.

The chain is built from TRBV7-8 and TRBJ1-6; 8 nucleotides agree with TRBD1. After removal of 1 base from V and 9 bases from J, the junction contained 8 bases not matched to a gene. The CDR3 sequence is 16 residues long. Per germline, CDR1 SGHVS and CDR2 FQNEAQ. The CDR3 loop is CASSLVDRVSSSPLHF. CDR3 nucleotide sequence: TGTGCCAGCAGCTTAGTGGACAGGGTTTCGAGTTCACCCCTCCACTTT.

This chain uses TRBV5-8 with TRBJ1-5; weak D call: TRBD1 (6 bases). The length of the CDR3 is 15 residues. Germline V gives CDR1 SGHTS, CDR2 YDEGEE. Trimming stripped 3 bases from V and 5 bases from J, with 15 bases between. Here the CDR3 reads CASSSPAGVDQPQHF. DNA for the CDR3: TGTGCCAGCAGCTCCCCGGCAGGGGTCGATCAGCCCCAGCATTTT.

The chain carries TRBV5-1 and TRBJ2-5, with 7 bases fitting TRBD2. The CDR3 loop spans 14 amino acids. CDR1 and CDR2 from the germline V gene are SGHRS and YFSETQ. V lost 4 bases, J lost 2 bases, and 5 bases stayed unmatched. For the CDR3, the DNA is TGCGCCAGCAGCACACCGGGACTACAAGAGACCCAGTACTTC. It codes for CASSTPGLQETQYF.

This chain connects TRBV30 to TRBJ2-7; 8 nucleotides agree with TRBD1. The germline gives CDR1 GTSNPN, CDR2 SVGIG (reference sequence). The CDR3 loop spans 14 amino acids. The trim removed 1 base at V and 7 bases at J, leaving 9 bases unmatched. DNA of the CDR3: TGTGCCTGGAGTGCCGGGACAGGCGCTGAGGAGCAGTACTTC. Encoded protein: CAWSAGTGAEEQYF.

The rearrangement uses TRBV11-2 and TRBJ2-5; 15 nucleotides align to TRBD2. V lost 4 bases, J lost 8 bases, and 5 bases stayed unmatched. Germline V CDR1 and CDR2: SGHAT, FQNNGV. The CDR3 is 15 amino acids. The CDR3 loop reads CASSSRTSGGGTQYF. Written as DNA, the CDR3 is TGTGCCAGCAGCTCCCGGACTAGCGGGGGGGGAACCCAGTACTTC.

J is TRBJ1-1 and V is TRBV5-1, with D uncertain. Germline V gene sequence: CDR1 SGHRS, CDR2 YFSETQ. Between the trimmed V and J ends, which lost 2 bases and 1 base, there was a span of 12 bases. The CDR3 loop spans 15 amino acids. The CDR3 loop reads CASSFSESPNTEAFF. The CDR3 DNA reads as TGCGCCAGCAGCTTTTCTGAGTCCCCGAACACTGAAGCTTTCTTT.

This clone was detected once. The chain has TRBV18 and TRBJ2-1; 11 bases are a match to TRBD2. The CDR3 has 15 residues. Trimming took 1 base from V and 10 from J; bases not matched to a gene: 6. CDR1 is KGHSH, CDR2 LQKENI, per germline. The CDR3 DNA is TGTGCCAGCTCACCACTAGCGGGAGGGCCAGGGGAGCAGTTCTTC. This gives the protein CASSPLAGGPGEQFF. Full variable domain (rest looked up from reference TRBV18 and TRBJ2-1): NAGVMQNPRHLVRRRGQEARLRCSPMKGHSHVYWYRQLPEEGLKFMVYLQKENIIDESGMPKERFSAEFPKEGPSILRIQQVVRGDSAAYFCASSPLAGGPGEQFFGPGTRLTVL.

This clone was detected only a few times. The J gene is TRBJ1-4, the V gene TRBV4-3; D may be TRBD1 (5 bases). The CDR3 spans 16 residues. From germline, CDR1 is LGHNA and CDR2 YSLEER. V was clipped by 4 bases and J by 2 bases, with 14 bases between them. Here the CDR3 reads CASSLGPGGTNEKLFF. DNA of the CDR3: TGCGCCAGCAGCCTCGGACCCGGGGGGACTAATGAAAAACTGTTTTTT.

This clone was seen a handful of times. The rearrangement links TRBV7-2 to TRBJ1-1; D is uncertain. Between the trimmed V and J ends, which lost 5 bases and 1 base, there was a span of 5 bases. The CDR3 sequence is 12 residues long. Germline CDR1 is SGHTA and CDR2 is FQGNSA. CDR3 bases: TGTGCCAGCAGCCGAGGGAACACTGAAGCTTTCTTT. Protein product: CASSRGNTEAFF.

The chain is built from TRBV27 and TRBJ2-7; tentative D call: TRBD2 (6 bases). CDR3 length equals 13 residues. The V gene lost 3 bases and the J gene lost 7 bases, with 13 bases spanning the gap. CDR1 is MNHEY and CDR2 is SMNVEV in the germline V gene (reference sequence). CDR3 sequence: CASSLGGSGEQYF. The CDR3 DNA follows: TGTGCCAGCAGTTTGGGAGGCTCTGGGGAGCAGTACTTC.

V gene TRBV28 combines with J gene TRBJ1-5; D not certain. The CDR3 has 14 amino acids. CDR1 and CDR2 (germline): MDHEN, SYDVKM. The ends were cut back, 6 bases at V and 3 bases at J, with 12 bases in the middle. For the CDR3, the DNA is TGTGCCAGCAGCCCGAGACAAATCAATCAGCCCCAGCATTTT. Protein sequence: CASSPRQINQPQHF.

This chain joins TRBV2 and TRBJ1-3, with a weak D call TRBD1 (5 bases). Germline V gene lookup returns CDR1 SNHLY and CDR2 FYNNEI. The V end lost 6 bases, the J end lost 0 bases, and 12 bases lay between the germline ends. The CDR3 length is 15 residues. In DNA, the CDR3 is TGTGCCAGCAGGGAGGGACCGAACTCTGGAAACACCATATATTTT. Amino acid sequence: CASREGPNSGNTIYF.

This sequence joins TRBV9 and TRBJ1-1, with D hard to call. The CDR3 has 13 amino acids. The germline V gene encodes CDR1 SGDLS and CDR2 YYNGEE. Between the trimmed V and J ends, which lost 6 bases and 4 bases, there was a span of 13 bases. CDR3 bases: TGTGCCAGCAAGAGGGCGGTGGGCACTGAAGCTTTCTTT. Its protein product is CASKRAVGTEAFF.

The chain couples TRBV30 to TRBJ1-2; D may be TRBD1 (6 bases). CDR3 length: 13 amino acids. V lost 4 bases, J lost 3 bases, and 12 bases lay in between. The germline V gene encodes CDR1 GTSNPN and CDR2 SVGIG (reference sequence). The DNA of the CDR3 is TGTGCCTGGAATAACAGGGAAGACTATGGCTACACCTTC. Translated, it gives CAWNNREDYGYTF.

The chain is built from TRBV2 and TRBJ1-2; D gene ambiguous. The ends were cut back, 8 bases at V and 2 bases at J, with 15 bases in the middle. The CDR3 length is 14 residues. Germline loops: CDR1 SNHLY, CDR2 FYNNEI. CDR3 amino acids: CASARRFRNYGYTF. The CDR3 nucleotides are TGTGCCAGCGCGCGACGGTTCAGGAACTATGGCTACACCTTC.

V gene TRBV30 combines with J gene TRBJ1-1; TRBD1 matches at 9 bases. This CDR3 contains 13 residues. Looked up from germline, CDR1 is GTSNPN and CDR2 is SVGIG (reference sequence). J gave up 10 bases and V 4 bases, and 10 bases lay outside the gene matches. The DNA of the CDR3 is TGTGCCTGGACGGGACAGGGAAGAGATCGAGCTTTCTTT. It codes for CAWTGQGRDRAFF.

V and J are TRBV19 and TRBJ1-5, with 8 nucleotides matching TRBD1. V lost 1 base and J lost 6; bases outside the gene matches: 5. Germline CDR1 LNHDA, CDR2 SQIVND (reference sequence). There are 15 residues in the CDR3. The CDR3: CASSIVRTGSQPQHF. The CDR3 nucleotides read TGTGCCAGTAGTATAGTAAGGACAGGGAGTCAGCCCCAGCATTTT.